This TCR beta chain derives from a study of blood T cell repertoires in COVID-19. Study overall: The origin of the acute and convalescent COVID-19 samples was the United States, Italy and Spain. T cells, B-cell-depleted T cells, or PBMCs provided the cDNA or gDNA that served as material.

Measured with immunoSEQ multiplex PCR; TCRdb has only the in-frame clones, and not every one. This table holds roughly 150,000 clones, more than 65% found once. This CDR3 is built from 12 residues. Per the germline V gene, CDR1 is LGHNT and CDR2 is FRNRAP. Between the trimmed V and J ends, which lost 5 bases and 10 bases, there was a span of 12 bases. The source of this sequence is a woman in her fifties or sixties in a cohort sampled during active or convalescent COVID-19. The J gene is TRBJ1-5, the V gene TRBV12-5; the D gene is possibly TRBD1 (6 bases). Sequencing used peripheral blood. The CDR3 bases are TGTGCTAGTGGTGCCGAACAGGGACCCCAGCATTTT. Its translation: CASGAEQGPQHF.